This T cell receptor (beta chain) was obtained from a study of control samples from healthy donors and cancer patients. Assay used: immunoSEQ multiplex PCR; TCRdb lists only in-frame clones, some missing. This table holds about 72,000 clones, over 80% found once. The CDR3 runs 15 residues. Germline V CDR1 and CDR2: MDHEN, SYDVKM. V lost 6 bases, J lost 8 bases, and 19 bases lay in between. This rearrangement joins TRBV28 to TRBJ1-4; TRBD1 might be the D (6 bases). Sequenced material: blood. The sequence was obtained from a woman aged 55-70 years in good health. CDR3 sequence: CASSRKGGSSEKLFF. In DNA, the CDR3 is TGTGCCAGCAGCCGAAAAGGGGGATCATCCGAAAAACTGTTTTTT.